One and the same sample provided the 25 T cell receptor beta chains below, sequenced in a study of post-analysis software for immune sequencing data. Unique molecular identifiers were built into the TCR beta cDNA libraries. TCRdb re-derived calls from the PCR reads in MiXCR, one entry per CDR3 protein. The table has more than 450,000 distinct CDR3 sequences, under 40% seen once. These receptors' targets are unknown. The study's findings and limits: Controls had lower frequencies than patients of about 5 TRBV segments, which included TRBV5-6, TRBV5-1 and TRBV20-1.

The sample comprised blood. The receptors stem from a girl aged 2 to 17 with multiple sclerosis.

As for this clonotype: The germline gene is not matched at one end of the junction; a read error may be the cause. The rearrangement joins TRBV10-3 to TRBJ2-3; D not certain. The CDR3 sequence is 13 residues long. The germline V gene encodes CDR1 ENHRY and CDR2 SYGVKD. CDR3 nucleotide sequence: TGTACCATCAGGCCCCCGGACACAGATACGCAGTATTTT. This encodes CTIRPPDTDTQYF.

The chain combines TRBV27 with TRBJ2-7; D ambiguous. The CDR3 extends over 14 amino acids. With 1 base removed from V and 2 bases from J, the gap between germline ends came to 9 bases. CDR1 and CDR2 from the germline V gene are MNHEY and SMNVEV (reference sequence). The DNA of the CDR3 is TGTGCCAGCAGTTTATTGAGAATCCCCTACGAGCAGTACTTC. It is translated as CASSLLRIPYEQYF.

The rearrangement uses TRBV5-1 and TRBJ2-7, with TRBD1 identical over 9 bases. The V segment lost 4 bases and the J segment 0 bases; nucleotides outside the gene matches: 5. The V gene's germline CDR1 is SGHRS and CDR2 YFSETQ. This CDR3 is built from 15 residues. CDR3: CASSPWDRVSYEQYF. The CDR3 coding sequence is TGCGCCAGCAGCCCATGGGACAGGGTCTCCTACGAGCAGTACTTC.

The gene calls are TRBV5-1 and TRBJ1-1; D not resolved. The CDR3 has 11 amino acids. The V and J ends lost 3 bases and 5 bases respectively, with 5 bases between them. Germline V gene data show CDR1 as SGHRS and CDR2 as YFSETQ. CDR3 amino acids: CASSSETEAFF. The CDR3 DNA reads TGCGCCAGCAGCTCCGAGACTGAAGCTTTCTTT.

The table lists this clonotype with a few counts. J is TRBJ2-5 and V is TRBV2; no definite D call. With 3 bases removed from V and 4 bases from J, the gap between germline ends came to 18 bases. Germline CDR1 SNHLY, CDR2 FYNNEI. The CDR3 is 16 residues long. The CDR3 DNA sequence: TGTGCCAGCAGTGATTCGCGGTTGGCGGTTCGAGAGACCCAGTACTTC. This sequence encodes CASSDSRLAVRETQYF.

This chain links TRBV7-9 with TRBJ2-4; 9 nucleotides align to TRBD2. The DNA matches TRBJ2-5 better at its end, which makes the J call doubtful. This CDR3 spans 16 amino acids. Germline loops: CDR1 SEHNR, CDR2 FQNEAQ (reference sequence). CDR3 in DNA: TGTGCCAGCAGCTCGATCACCAAGCGGGGGGCCGAGACCCAGTACTTC. Protein: CASSSITKRGAETQYF.

This clonotype was observed a handful of times. An end of the junction differs from the germline gene, which may be a read error. The chain links TRBV20-1 to TRBJ2-5; D assignment may be TRBD1 or TRBD2 (5 bases each). Looked up from germline, CDR1 is DFQATT and CDR2 is SNEGSKA (reference sequence). The CDR3 has 12 residues. The CDR3 reads CSTRGPQETQYF. The CDR3 DNA reads TGCAGTACTAGGGGTCCTCAAGAGACCCAGTACTTC.

This clonotype showed up just a few times. The J gene is TRBJ2-5, the V gene TRBV5-5; D might be TRBD1 (5 bases). Germline CDR1 reads SGHKS; CDR2 reads YYEKEE (reference sequence). Trimming removed 3 bases at V and 2 bases at J, with 8 bases between. The length of the CDR3 is 13 residues. CDR3 in DNA: TGTGCCAGCAGCTCGACAGTTCAAGAGACCCAGTACTTC. Translated: CASSSTVQETQYF.

In its sample, this clonotype was seen a few times. This chain links TRBV28 with TRBJ2-3; D tentatively fits TRBD1 or TRBD2 (6 bases each). From germline, CDR1 is MDHEN and CDR2 SYDVKM. The CDR3 length is 13 residues. Trimming stripped 6 bases from V and 4 bases from J, with 11 bases between. CDR3 sequence: CASSKGGPDTQYF. CDR3 DNA: TGTGCCAGCAGCAAGGGGGGTCCAGATACGCAGTATTTT.

This rearrangement joins TRBV20-1 to TRBJ2-3; 12 bases are shared with TRBD2. Germline loops: CDR1 DFQATT, CDR2 SNEGSKA (reference sequence). The CDR3 has 19 residues. V gave up 1 base and J gave up 2 bases; unmatched junction bases: 13. The CDR3 DNA reads as TGCAGTGCTAGAGTGGGTCAACTAGCGGGGGGCCGGTTCACAGATACGCAGTATTTT. Translation: CSARVGQLAGGRFTDTQYF.

The V gene is TRBV20-1, the J gene TRBJ2-4; unclear D gene. Germline values: CDR1 DFQATT, CDR2 SNEGSKA (reference sequence). There are 14 residues in the CDR3. V dropped 6 bases and J dropped 0 bases, with 12 bases sitting between them. The DNA of the CDR3 is TGCAGTGCGGACGAACACCAAGCCAAAAACATTCAGTACTTC. Amino acid sequence: CSADEHQAKNIQYF.

This clonotype was observed a handful of times. CDR3 protein: CASRDRNDPYEQYF. The CDR3 DNA reads as TGTGCCAGCAGGGACAGGAATGATCCCTACGAGCAGTACTTC. The V call is TRBV12-3 or TRBV12-4, the J call TRBJ2-7; 7 bases align to TRBD1. The trim removed 6 bases at V and 2 bases at J, leaving 7 bases unmatched. The CDR3 consists of 14 residues.

This clonotype was seen a handful of times. The chain employs TRBV20-1 and TRBJ2-3, with 7 bases fitting TRBD2. J was trimmed by 6 bases and V by 3 bases; bases with no gene match: 6. This CDR3 has 13 residues. Germline assignment: CDR1 DFQATT and CDR2 SNEGSKA (reference sequence). The CDR3 DNA follows: TGCAGTGCTAGGTACAGCGGGGTCGATACGCAGTATTTT. Encoded protein: CSARYSGVDTQYF.

The V call is TRBV7-9, the J call TRBJ2-4; a possible D gene is TRBD2 (5 bases). The CDR3 totals 15 residues. Per the germline V gene, CDR1 is SEHNR and CDR2 is FQNEAQ (reference sequence). V lost 2 bases and J 0 bases, leaving 8 bases between the germline ends. CDR3 region: CASSLTGLAKNIQYF. The CDR3 nucleotides read TGTGCCAGCAGCTTAACCGGACTAGCCAAAAACATTCAGTACTTC. Full variable domain (outside the CDR3, taken from reference TRBV7-9 and TRBJ2-4): DTGVSQNPRHKITKRGQNVTFRCDPISEHNRLYWYRQTLGQGPEFLTYFQNEAQLEKSRLLSDRFSAERPKGSFSTLEIQRTEQGDSAMYLCASSLTGLAKNIQYFGAGTRLSVL.

The rearrangement joins TRBV20-1 to TRBJ1-4; tentative D call: TRBD1 (6 bases). Per the germline V gene, CDR1 is DFQATT and CDR2 is SNEGSKA (reference sequence). The CDR3 totals 16 residues. V shed 6 bases and J shed 1 base, with 18 bases lying between them. This CDR3 is CSADGRGAGTNEKLFF. DNA for the CDR3: TGCAGTGCAGACGGGCGGGGGGCAGGAACTAATGAAAAACTGTTTTTT.

This clonotype was found a few times. CDR3 nucleotide sequence: TGCGCCAGCATCGAGGCACCAGATCTCCAAGAGACCCAGTACTTC. It yields the protein CASIEAPDLQETQYF. The gene calls are TRBV5-1 and TRBJ2-5; no reliable D call. The CDR3 totals 15 residues. The germline V and J ends were trimmed by 6 bases and 1 base, with 16 bases remaining between them. Germline lookup yields CDR1 SGHRS and CDR2 YFSETQ.

This chain connects TRBV5-6 to TRBJ2-3; D perhaps matches TRBD2 (6 bases). This CDR3 contains 16 residues. CDR1 and CDR2 (germline): SGHDT, YYEEEE. Trimming removed 4 bases from V and 1 base from J, with 16 bases in between. CDR3 coding DNA: TGTGCCAGCAGCCAATGGCCGGGGGACGGCACAGATACGCAGTATTTT. The encoded protein is CASSQWPGDGTDTQYF.

The DNA of the CDR3 is TGCAGTGCGACCAACTTGCAGGGAGTCAGTGGCTACACCTTC. This translates into CSATNLQGVSGYTF. The genes are TRBV20-1 and TRBJ1-2, with D tentatively TRBD1 (5 bases). The germline V gene encodes CDR1 DFQATT and CDR2 SNEGSKA (reference sequence). Deletions cut 6 bases from V and 7 bases from J, with 21 bases between. This CDR3 region has 14 residues.

In regard to this clonotype: A much larger clonotype is one base distant, so this may be a read error. The chain employs TRBV6-5 and TRBJ2-5; tentative D call: TRBD1 (5 bases). CDR1 and CDR2 (germline): MNHEY, SVGAGI. CDR3 length: 13 residues. V was cut by 8 bases and J by 1 base, with 11 bases left in between. CDR3 sequence (DNA): TGTGCCAGCGGTCCCGACAGCCAAGAGACCCAGTACTTC. Protein: CASGPDSQETQYF.

J is TRBJ1-4 and V is TRBV5-1, with D perhaps TRBD1 (5 bases). CDR1 and CDR2 (germline): SGHRS, YFSETQ. The CDR3 loop spans 14 amino acids. V shed 2 bases and J shed 7 bases, with 12 bases lying between them. The CDR3 sequence is CASSLQGAPEKLFF. In DNA, the CDR3 is TGCGCCAGCAGCTTACAAGGGGCGCCTGAAAAACTGTTTTTT.

The J gene is TRBJ1-4, the V gene TRBV12-3 or TRBV12-4; 10 bases are shared with TRBD1. V dropped 5 bases and J dropped 4; count of bases not matched to a gene: 7. The CDR3 loop spans 16 amino acids. Written as DNA, the CDR3 is TGTGCCAGCAGTCCGACAGGGGGCGCCGTTAATGAAAAACTGTTTTTT. Residues: CASSPTGGAVNEKLFF.

The CDR3 region has the DNA TGCGCCAGCAGCTTGAGTGGGGAGAGCACCATATATTTT. The encoded protein is CASSLSGESTIYF. The chain links TRBV5-1 to TRBJ1-3; D is unclear. The CDR3 length is 13 residues. V was pared by 1 base and J by 9 bases, with 11 bases between. Germline lookup yields CDR1 SGHRS and CDR2 YFSETQ.

This clonotype appeared a few times. V is TRBV4-1 and J is TRBJ2-4; either TRBD1 or TRBD2 may supply D (5 bases each). The germline CDR1 and CDR2 sequences are MGHRA and YSYEKL. Trimming stripped 0 bases from V and 1 base from J, with 16 bases between. CDR3 size: 18 residues. The CDR3 nucleotides are TGCGCCAGCAGCCAAGATGGTAGAGGGGTTGGGGCCAAAAACATTCAGTACTTC. Encoded protein: CASSQDGRGVGAKNIQYF.

This clonotype has a handful of counts. The chain has TRBV9 and TRBJ2-3; D is unresolved. The V gene lost 4 bases and the J gene lost 0 bases, with 12 bases spanning the gap. Germline V CDR1 and CDR2: SGDLS, YYNGEE. The CDR3 sequence is 15 residues long. CDR3 loop: CASSSSLTSTDTQYF. For the CDR3, the DNA is TGTGCCAGCAGCTCTTCATTGACTAGCACAGATACGCAGTATTTT.

The chain carries TRBV11-2 and TRBJ1-5, with D uncertain. The CDR3 covers 12 residues. In germline, CDR1 is SGHAT, CDR2 FQNNGV. Trimming cost V 6 bases and J 6 bases, with 9 bases left between them. CDR3 sequence (DNA): TGTGCCAGCAGGGATCCCGGTCAGCCCCAGCATTTT. Encoded protein: CASRDPGQPQHF.